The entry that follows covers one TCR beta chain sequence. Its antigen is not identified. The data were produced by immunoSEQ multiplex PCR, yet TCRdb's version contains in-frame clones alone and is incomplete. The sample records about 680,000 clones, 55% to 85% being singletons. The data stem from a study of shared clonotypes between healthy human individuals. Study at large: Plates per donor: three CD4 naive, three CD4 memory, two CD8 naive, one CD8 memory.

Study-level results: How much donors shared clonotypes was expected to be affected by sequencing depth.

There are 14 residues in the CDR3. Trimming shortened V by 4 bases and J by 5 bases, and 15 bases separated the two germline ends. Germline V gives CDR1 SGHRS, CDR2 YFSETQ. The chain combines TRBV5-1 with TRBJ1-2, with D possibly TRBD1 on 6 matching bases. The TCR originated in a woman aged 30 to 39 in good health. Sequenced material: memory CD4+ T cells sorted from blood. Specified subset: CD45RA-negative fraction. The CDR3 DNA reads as TGCGCCAGCAGCCTGGTCCCAGGGGAATATGGCTACACCTTC. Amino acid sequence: CASSLVPGEYGYTF.